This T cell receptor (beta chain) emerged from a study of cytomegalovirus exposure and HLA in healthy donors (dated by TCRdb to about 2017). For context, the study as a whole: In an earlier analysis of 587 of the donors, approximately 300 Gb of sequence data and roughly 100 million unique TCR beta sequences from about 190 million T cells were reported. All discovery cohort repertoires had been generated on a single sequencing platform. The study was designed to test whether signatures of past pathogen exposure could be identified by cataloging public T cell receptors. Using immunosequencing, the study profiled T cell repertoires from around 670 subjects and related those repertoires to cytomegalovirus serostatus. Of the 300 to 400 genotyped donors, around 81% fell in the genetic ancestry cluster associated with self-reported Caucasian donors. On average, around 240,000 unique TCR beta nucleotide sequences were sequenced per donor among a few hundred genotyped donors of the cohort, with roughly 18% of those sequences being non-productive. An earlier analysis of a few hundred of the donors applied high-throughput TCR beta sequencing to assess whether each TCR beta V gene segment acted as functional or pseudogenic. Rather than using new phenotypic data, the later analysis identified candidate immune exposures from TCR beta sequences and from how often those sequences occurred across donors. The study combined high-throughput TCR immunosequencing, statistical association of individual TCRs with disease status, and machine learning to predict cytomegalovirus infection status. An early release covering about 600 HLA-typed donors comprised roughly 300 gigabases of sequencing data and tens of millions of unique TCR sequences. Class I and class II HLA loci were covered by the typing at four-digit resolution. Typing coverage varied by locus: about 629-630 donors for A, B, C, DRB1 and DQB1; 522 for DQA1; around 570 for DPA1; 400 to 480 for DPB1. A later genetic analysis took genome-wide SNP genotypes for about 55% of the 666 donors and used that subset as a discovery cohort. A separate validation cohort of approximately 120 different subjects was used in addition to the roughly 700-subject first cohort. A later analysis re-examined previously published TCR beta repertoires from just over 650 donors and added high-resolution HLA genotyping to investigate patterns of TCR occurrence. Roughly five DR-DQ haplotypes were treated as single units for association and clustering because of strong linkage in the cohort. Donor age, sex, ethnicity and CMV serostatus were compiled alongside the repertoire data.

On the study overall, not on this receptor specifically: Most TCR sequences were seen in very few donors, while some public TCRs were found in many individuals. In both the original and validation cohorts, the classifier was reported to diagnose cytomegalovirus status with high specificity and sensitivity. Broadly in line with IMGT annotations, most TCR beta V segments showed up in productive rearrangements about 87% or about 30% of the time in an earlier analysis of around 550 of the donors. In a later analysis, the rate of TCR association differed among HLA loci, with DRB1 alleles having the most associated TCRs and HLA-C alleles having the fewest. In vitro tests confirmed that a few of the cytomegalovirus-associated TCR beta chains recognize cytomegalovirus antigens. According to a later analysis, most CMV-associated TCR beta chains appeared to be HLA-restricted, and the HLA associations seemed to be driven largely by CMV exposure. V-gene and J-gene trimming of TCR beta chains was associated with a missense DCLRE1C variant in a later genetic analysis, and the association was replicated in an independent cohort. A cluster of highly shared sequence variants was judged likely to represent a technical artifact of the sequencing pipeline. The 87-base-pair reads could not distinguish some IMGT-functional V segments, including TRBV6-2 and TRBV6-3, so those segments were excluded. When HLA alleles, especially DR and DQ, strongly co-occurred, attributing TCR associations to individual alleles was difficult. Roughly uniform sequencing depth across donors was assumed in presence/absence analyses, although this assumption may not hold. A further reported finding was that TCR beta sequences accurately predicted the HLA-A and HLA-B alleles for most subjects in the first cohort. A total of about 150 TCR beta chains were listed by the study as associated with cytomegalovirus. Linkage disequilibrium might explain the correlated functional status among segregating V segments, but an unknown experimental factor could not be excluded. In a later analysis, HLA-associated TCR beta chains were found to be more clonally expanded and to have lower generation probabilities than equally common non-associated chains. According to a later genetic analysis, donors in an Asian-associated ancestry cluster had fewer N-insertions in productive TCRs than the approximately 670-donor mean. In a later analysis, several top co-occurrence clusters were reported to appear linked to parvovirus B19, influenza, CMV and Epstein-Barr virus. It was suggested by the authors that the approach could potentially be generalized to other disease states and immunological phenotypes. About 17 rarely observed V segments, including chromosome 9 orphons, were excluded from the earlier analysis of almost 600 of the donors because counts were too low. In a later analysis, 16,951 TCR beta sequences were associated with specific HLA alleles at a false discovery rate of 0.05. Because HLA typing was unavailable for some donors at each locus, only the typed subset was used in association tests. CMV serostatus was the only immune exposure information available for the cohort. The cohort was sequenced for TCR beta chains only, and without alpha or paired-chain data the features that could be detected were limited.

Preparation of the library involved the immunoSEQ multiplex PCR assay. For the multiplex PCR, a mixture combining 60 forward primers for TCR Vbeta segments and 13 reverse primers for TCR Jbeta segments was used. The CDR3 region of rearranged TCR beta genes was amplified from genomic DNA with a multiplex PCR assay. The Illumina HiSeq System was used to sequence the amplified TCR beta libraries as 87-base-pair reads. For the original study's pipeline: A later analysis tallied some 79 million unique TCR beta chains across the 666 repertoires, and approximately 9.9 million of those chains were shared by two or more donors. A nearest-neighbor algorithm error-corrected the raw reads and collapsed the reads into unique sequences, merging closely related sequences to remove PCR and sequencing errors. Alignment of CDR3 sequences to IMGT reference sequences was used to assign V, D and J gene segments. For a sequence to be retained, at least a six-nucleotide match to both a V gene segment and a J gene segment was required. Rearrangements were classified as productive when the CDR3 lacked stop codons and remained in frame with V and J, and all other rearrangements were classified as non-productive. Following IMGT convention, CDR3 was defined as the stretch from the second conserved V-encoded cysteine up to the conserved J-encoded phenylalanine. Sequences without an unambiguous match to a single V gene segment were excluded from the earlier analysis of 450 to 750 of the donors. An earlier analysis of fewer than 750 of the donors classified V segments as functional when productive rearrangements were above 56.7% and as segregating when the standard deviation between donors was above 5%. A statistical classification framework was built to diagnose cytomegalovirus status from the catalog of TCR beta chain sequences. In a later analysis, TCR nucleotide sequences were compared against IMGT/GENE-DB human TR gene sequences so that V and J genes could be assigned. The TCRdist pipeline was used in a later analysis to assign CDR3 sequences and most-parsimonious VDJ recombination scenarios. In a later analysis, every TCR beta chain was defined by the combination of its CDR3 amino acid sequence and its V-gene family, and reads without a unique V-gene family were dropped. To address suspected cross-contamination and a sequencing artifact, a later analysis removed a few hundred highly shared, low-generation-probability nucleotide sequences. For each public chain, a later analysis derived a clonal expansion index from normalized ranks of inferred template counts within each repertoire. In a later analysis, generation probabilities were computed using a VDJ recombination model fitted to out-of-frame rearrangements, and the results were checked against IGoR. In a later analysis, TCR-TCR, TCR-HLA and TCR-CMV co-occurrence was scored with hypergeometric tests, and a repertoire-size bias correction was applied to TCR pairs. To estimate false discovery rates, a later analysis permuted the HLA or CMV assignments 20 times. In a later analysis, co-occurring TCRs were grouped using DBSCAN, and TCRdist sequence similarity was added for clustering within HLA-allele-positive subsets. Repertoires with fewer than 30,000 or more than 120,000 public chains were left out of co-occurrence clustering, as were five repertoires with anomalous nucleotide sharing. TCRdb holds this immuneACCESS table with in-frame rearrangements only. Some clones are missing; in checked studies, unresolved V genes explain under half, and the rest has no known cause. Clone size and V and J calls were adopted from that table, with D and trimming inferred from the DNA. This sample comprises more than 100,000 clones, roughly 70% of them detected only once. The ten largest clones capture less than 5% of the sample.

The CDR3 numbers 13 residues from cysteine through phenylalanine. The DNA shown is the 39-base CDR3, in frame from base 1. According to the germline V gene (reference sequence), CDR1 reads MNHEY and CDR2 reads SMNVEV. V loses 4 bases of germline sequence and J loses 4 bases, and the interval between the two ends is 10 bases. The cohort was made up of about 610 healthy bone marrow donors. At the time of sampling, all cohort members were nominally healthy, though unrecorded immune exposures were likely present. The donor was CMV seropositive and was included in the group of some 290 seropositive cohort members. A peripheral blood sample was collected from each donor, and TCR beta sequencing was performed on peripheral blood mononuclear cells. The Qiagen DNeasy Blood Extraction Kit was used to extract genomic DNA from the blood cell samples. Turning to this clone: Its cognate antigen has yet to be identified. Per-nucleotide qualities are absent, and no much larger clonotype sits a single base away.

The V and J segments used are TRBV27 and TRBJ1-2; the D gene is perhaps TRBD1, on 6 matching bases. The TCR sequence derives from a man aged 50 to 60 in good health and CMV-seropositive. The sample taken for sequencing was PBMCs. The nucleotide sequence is TGTGCCAGCAGTTACAGGGTCGGCTATGGCTACACCTTC. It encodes CASSYRVGYGYTF.